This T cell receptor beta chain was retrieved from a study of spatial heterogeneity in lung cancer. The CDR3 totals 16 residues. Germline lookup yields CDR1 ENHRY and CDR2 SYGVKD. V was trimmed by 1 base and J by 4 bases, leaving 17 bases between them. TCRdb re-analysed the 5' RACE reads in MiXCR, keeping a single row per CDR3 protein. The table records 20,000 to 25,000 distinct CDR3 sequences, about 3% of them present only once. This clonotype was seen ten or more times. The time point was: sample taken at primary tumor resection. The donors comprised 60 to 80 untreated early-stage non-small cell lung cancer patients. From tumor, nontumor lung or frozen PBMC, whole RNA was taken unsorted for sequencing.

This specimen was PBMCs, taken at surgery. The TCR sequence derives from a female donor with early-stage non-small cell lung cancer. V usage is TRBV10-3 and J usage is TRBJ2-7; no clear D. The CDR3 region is CAISEYPGLSEYEQYF. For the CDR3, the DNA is TGTGCCATCAGTGAGTACCCAGGCTTGTCGGAGTACGAGCAGTACTTC.